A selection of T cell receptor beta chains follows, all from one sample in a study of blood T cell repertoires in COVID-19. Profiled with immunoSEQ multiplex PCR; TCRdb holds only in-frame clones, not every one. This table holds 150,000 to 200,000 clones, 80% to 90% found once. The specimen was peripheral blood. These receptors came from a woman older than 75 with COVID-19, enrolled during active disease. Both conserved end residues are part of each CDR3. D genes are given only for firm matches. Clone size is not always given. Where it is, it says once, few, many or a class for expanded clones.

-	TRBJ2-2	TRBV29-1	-	TGCAGCGTATGGGGGTCTGCGGACACCGGGGGGCTGTTTTTT	CSVWGSADTGGLFF
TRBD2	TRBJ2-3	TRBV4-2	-	TGTGCCAGCAGCCACGTTCTAGCGGCCCCGGATACGCAGTATTTT	CASSHVLAAPDTQYF
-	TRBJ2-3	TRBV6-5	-	TGTGCCAGCAGTTACGCGCTAGGTACAGATACGCAGTATTTT	CASSYALGTDTQYF
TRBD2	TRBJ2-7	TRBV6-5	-	TGTGCCAGCAGGGCTAGCGGGACTTACGAGCAGTACTTC	CASRASGTYEQYF
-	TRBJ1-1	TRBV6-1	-	TGTGCCAGCAGTGATCGGGAGGGGCTGACTGAAGCTTTCTTT	CASSDREGLTEAFF
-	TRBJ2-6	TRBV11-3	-	TGTGCCAGCAGCTACAGGGACTCTGGGGCCAACGTCCTGACTTTC	CASSYRDSGANVLTF
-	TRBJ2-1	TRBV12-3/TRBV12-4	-	TGTGCCAGCAGCTCGGGGAACTACAATGAGCAGTTCTTC	CASSSGNYNEQFF
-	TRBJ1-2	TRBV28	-	TGTGCCAGCAGCTCTCAGATAATCTATGGCTACACCTTC	CASSSQIIYGYTF
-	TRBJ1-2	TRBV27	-	TGTGCCAGCAGTTTACGGGGGGCGCCGAACTATGGCTACACCTTC	CASSLRGAPNYGYTF
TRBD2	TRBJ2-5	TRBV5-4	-	TGTGCCAGCAGCTTGAAGTGGGGGGGCCAAGAGACCCAGTACTTC	CASSLKWGGQETQYF
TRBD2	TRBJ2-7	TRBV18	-	TGTGCCAGCTCTCCGCTTCGCGGGAGGGGGTCCTACGAGCAGTACTTC	CASSPLRGRGSYEQYF
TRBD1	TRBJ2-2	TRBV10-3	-	TGTGCCATCAGTGGTGTAGGGGGCGACACCGGGGAGCTGTTTTTT	CAISGVGGDTGELFF
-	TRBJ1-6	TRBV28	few	TGTGCCAGCAGACCGACGTTGGGGGGAGGTTCACCCCTCCACTTT	CASRPTLGGGSPLHF
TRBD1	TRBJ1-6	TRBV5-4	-	TGTGCCAGCAAACAGGGGGATAATTCACCCCTCCACTTT	CASKQGDNSPLHF
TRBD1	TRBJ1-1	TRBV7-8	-	TGTGCCAGCAGCTCAGGGACAGTCCTTGGTGGAGGGGAAGCTTTCTTT	CASSSGTVLGGGEAFF
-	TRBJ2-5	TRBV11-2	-	TGTGCCAGCAGCTTATTGGAGGGGGAGACCCAGTACTTC	CASSLLEGETQYF
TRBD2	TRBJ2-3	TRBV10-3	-	TGTGCCATCAGTGAACGCGGGACTAGCGGCACAGATACGCAGTATTTT	CAISERGTSGTDTQYF
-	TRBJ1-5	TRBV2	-	TGTGCCAGCAGCCGGGACATCAATCAGCCCCAGCATTTT	CASSRDINQPQHF
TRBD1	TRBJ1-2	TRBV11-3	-	TGTGCCAGCAGCTCTCCGGACAGGAACAGGGGAGGAGGCTACACCTTC	CASSSPDRNRGGGYTF
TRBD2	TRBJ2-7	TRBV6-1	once	TGTGCCAGCAGTGAGGGACTATCCTACGAGCAGTACTTC	CASSEGLSYEQYF
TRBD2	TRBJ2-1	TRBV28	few	TGTGCCAGCAGTCCCCAAACCGGGACTAGCGGGCGGGGGTACAATGAGCAGTTCTTC	CASSPQTGTSGRGYNEQFF
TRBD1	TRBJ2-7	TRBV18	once	TGTGCCAGCTCACCGGGCAGGGGGACCTACGAGCAGTACTTC	CASSPGRGTYEQYF
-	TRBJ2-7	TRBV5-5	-	TGTGCCAGCGCTAGAAACCCCTCCCGGGGTCACGAGCAGTACTTC	CASARNPSRGHEQYF
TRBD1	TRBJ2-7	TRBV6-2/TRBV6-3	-	TGTGCCAGCAGTGGACGTCCGGGACAGGCATCCTACGAGCAGTACTTC	CASSGRPGQASYEQYF
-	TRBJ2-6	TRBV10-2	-	TGCGCCAGCAGTGAGTCAGGGGGGGGAACTGGGGCCAACGTCCTGACTTTC	CASSESGGGTGANVLTF
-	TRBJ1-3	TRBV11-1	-	TGTGCCAGCAGCTTAACACCGAGGCGGCCCATATATTTT	CASSLTPRRPIYF
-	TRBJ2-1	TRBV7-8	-	TGTGCCAGCAGCTTATTCCGTTATGAGCAGTTCTTC	CASSLFRYEQFF
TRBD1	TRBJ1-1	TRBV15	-	TGTGCCACCGTAAAGCACCGGGACAGGGTCAACACTGAAGCTTTCTTT	CATVKHRDRVNTEAFF
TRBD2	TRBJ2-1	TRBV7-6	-	TGTGCCAGCAGCCGGACTAGCGGGGGGGTTACAACAAATGAGCAGTTCTTC	CASSRTSGGVTTNEQFF
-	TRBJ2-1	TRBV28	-	TGTTACATAAGGGGCTACAATGAGCAGTTCTTC	CYIRGYNEQFF
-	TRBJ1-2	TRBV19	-	TGTGCCAGTAGTATAAGGGCTGGGGGGGACTATGGCTACACCTTC	CASSIRAGGDYGYTF
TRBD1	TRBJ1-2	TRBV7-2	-	TGTGCCAGCAGCATAACCGGGACAGGGGGCTCCCGAGGCTACACCTTC	CASSITGTGGSRGYTF
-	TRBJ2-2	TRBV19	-	TGTGCCACCAGGGGGGAGTTCGCGAACACCGGGGAGCTGTTTTTT	CATRGEFANTGELFF
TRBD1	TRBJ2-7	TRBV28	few	TGTGCCAGCCGCCCCTCTGCAGGGGGCGCATCCGAGCAGTACTTC	CASRPSAGGASEQYF
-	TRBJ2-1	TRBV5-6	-	TGTGCCAGCAGTATAGGGGACTCTTACAATGAGCAGTTCTTC	CASSIGDSYNEQFF
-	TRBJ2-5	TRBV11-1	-	TGTGCCAGCAGCTTCAGGATCCAAGAGACCCAGTACTTC	CASSFRIQETQYF
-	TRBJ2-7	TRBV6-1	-	TGTGCCAGCAGTGAAGGCACAGGGTCTTCCTACGAGCAGTACTTC	CASSEGTGSSYEQYF
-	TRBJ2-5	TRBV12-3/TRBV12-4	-	TGTGCCTCAGGACAGACAAAAGAGACCCAGTACTTC	CASGQTKETQYF
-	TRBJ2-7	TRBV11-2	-	TGTGCCAGCAGCTTAGATCATGGCTCGTCCTACGAGCAGTACTTC	CASSLDHGSSYEQYF
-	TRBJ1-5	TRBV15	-	TGTGCCACCAGCAGAGGAGGGAACAGGGCAGGTGATCAGCCCCAGCATTTT	CATSRGGNRAGDQPQHF
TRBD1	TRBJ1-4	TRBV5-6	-	TGTGCCAGCAGCGTACTCCGGAGACAGGGGACTAAGGATGAAAAACTGTTTTTT	CASSVLRRQGTKDEKLFF
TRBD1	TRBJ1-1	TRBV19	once	TGTGCCAGTAGTGCTGGGGGGCCAGGGGGCACTGAAGCTTTCTTT	CASSAGGPGGTEAFF
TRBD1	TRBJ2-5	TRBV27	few	TGTGCCAGCAGTTTACGGGGGGACAGGGGAGAGACCCAGTACTTC	CASSLRGDRGETQYF
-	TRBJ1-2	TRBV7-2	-	TGTGCCAGCAGCTCATCGGACAGAGTCTATGGCTACACCTTC	CASSSSDRVYGYTF
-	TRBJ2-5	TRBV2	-	TGTGCCAGCAGATTGGACAGAAACCAAGAGACCCAGTACTTC	CASRLDRNQETQYF
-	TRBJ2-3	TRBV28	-	TGTGCCAGCAGTTTAGGAGTAGGGGTGGTGGGGGGGGCCACAGATACGCAGTATTTT	CASSLGVGVVGGATDTQYF